These 23 T cell receptor beta chains were all obtained from the same sample, sequenced in a study of CD8 T cells in ankylosing spondylitis. TCRdb reprocessed the 5' RACE reads via MiXCR and lists one record per CDR3 protein. The data show about 140,000 distinct CDR3 sequences, approximately 8.4% seen once. The sample consisted of synovial fluid, either unsorted or a sorted T cell fraction (not recorded which). The receptor source for this set is a male donor with ankylosing spondylitis.

The rearrangement joins TRBV10-3 to TRBJ1-4; the D is unclear. The CDR3 loop spans 17 amino acids. The V gene's germline CDR1 is ENHRY and CDR2 SYGVKD. V lost 0 bases and J 3 bases, leaving 14 bases between the germline ends. In DNA form, the CDR3 reads TGTGCCATCAGTGAGTCTGGGCGGGCGGATCCTAATGAAAAACTGTTTTTT. This translates into CAISESGRADPNEKLFF.

The rearrangement joins TRBV7-3 to TRBJ2-3, with TRBD1 as a possible D gene (5 bases). The CDR3 totals 16 residues. Germline V gene lookup returns CDR1 SGHTA and CDR2 FQGTGA. V gave up 5 bases and J gave up 0 bases, with 15 bases separating them. CDR3 residues: CASSRGAEHSTDTQYF. CDR3 nucleotides: TGTGCCAGCAGCCGTGGGGCAGAGCATAGCACAGATACGCAGTATTTT.

The CDR3 nucleotides read TGCAGTGCTGGGATCAGGGACTCCGGCGAGCAGTACTTC. It yields the protein CSAGIRDSGEQYF. The chain links TRBV20-1 to TRBJ2-7; D may be TRBD2 (6 bases). Trimming took off 5 bases at V and 6 bases at J, with 17 bases between the two ends. Germline values: CDR1 DFQATT, CDR2 SNEGSKA (reference sequence). This CDR3 is built from 13 residues.

The chain is built from TRBV20-1 and TRBJ1-2; 10 nucleotides line up with TRBD1. This CDR3 is 13 amino acids long. The V and J ends lost 3 bases and 4 bases, in that order; junction bases with no gene match: 2. Germline V lookup: CDR1 DFQATT, CDR2 SNEGSKA (reference sequence). The CDR3 sequence is CSARGQGFYGYTF. In DNA, the CDR3 is TGCAGTGCTAGGGGACAGGGGTTCTATGGCTACACCTTC.

In its sample, this clonotype was seen a few times. The chain is built from TRBV27 and TRBJ1-1, with D perhaps TRBD1 (5 bases). The ends were cut back, 1 base at V and 9 bases at J, with 15 bases in the middle. CDR1 and CDR2 from the germline V gene are MNHEY and SMNVEV (reference sequence). CDR3 size: 14 residues. The CDR3: CASSLLGGITKAFF. The CDR3 DNA sequence: TGTGCCAGCAGTTTATTGGGGGGGATCACGAAAGCTTTCTTT.

The sample holds many counts of this clonotype. The chain links TRBV6-5 to TRBJ1-1; tentatively, D is TRBD1 (6 bases). V was cut by 2 bases and J by 0 bases, with 16 bases left in between. There are 17 residues in the CDR3. Germline V lookup: CDR1 MNHEY, CDR2 SVGAGI. CDR3 in DNA: TGTGCCAGCAGTTACATTCAAGGGGGGAAGATGAACACTGAAGCTTTCTTT. Translation gives CASSYIQGGKMNTEAFF.

Ten or more counts support this clonotype. The rearrangement joins TRBV20-1 to TRBJ1-1; D is undetermined. This CDR3 region has 12 residues. Trimming pared 3 bases from V and 3 bases from J, leaving 8 bases between. CDR1 is DFQATT, CDR2 SNEGSKA, per germline (reference sequence). The DNA for the CDR3 is TGCAGTGCTAGTCGTCTGTACACTGAAGCTTTCTTT. It yields the protein CSASRLYTEAFF.

There are a few counts of this clonotype. The rearrangement uses TRBV20-1 and TRBJ1-1; D uncertain. V was trimmed by 6 bases and J by 2 bases, leaving 10 bases between them. Germline-derived CDR1 and CDR2 are DFQATT and SNEGSKA (reference sequence). The CDR3 has 12 residues. CDR3 region: CSAPVANTEAFF. Here the CDR3 DNA reads TGCAGTGCCCCAGTGGCTAACACTGAAGCTTTCTTT.

This clonotype was observed a handful of times. The rearrangement links TRBV6-2 or TRBV6-3 to TRBJ1-5; D uncertain. Trimming took 7 bases from V and 4 from J, leaving 8 bases between them. Germline values: CDR1 MNHEY, CDR2 SVGEGT. The CDR3 spans 12 residues. CDR3 residues: CASKARNQPQHF. CDR3 coding DNA: TGTGCCAGCAAGGCCAGGAATCAGCCCCAGCATTTT.

This clonotype has at least ten counts. This chain uses TRBV15 with TRBJ2-4; 9 bases map to TRBD1. From germline, CDR1 is LNHNV and CDR2 YYDKDF (reference sequence). Germline trimming cut 2 bases from V and 0 bases from J; bases unmatched to any gene: 8. The CDR3 totals 18 residues. For the CDR3, the DNA is TGTGCCACCAGCAGACGACAGGGGGACACGATAGCCAAAAACATTCAGTACTTC. Translation gives CATSRRQGDTIAKNIQYF.

This clonotype has just a few counts. The chain recombines TRBV18 with TRBJ1-5; D is uncertain. Germline V gene lookup returns CDR1 KGHSH and CDR2 LQKENI. Deletions cut 6 bases from V and 8 bases from J, with 14 bases between. This CDR3 comprises 13 residues. The CDR3 DNA is TGTGCCAGCTCCCTAGGGCAGCCCGAGCCCCAGCATTTT. Amino acids: CASSLGQPEPQHF. The full variable domain, rest sourced from reference TRBV18 and TRBJ1-5, is NAGVMQNPRHLVRRRGQEARLRCSPMKGHSHVYWYRQLPEEGLKFMVYLQKENIIDESGMPKERFSAEFPKEGPSILRIQQVVRGDSAAYFCASSLGQPEPQHFGDGTRLSIL.

This clonotype was counted many times. The gene calls are TRBV2 and TRBJ2-6, with a possible D match to TRBD1 (6 bases). V was trimmed by 8 bases and J by 5 bases, leaving 7 bases between them. CDR1 SNHLY and CDR2 FYNNEI come from the germline V gene. The CDR3 spans 12 residues. CDR3 DNA: TGTGCCAGCGGGGACAGGGCCAACGTCCTGACTTTC. It codes for CASGDRANVLTF.

The chain is built from TRBV4-3 and TRBJ2-3; D possibly corresponds to TRBD2 (6 bases). The V gene's germline CDR1 is LGHNA and CDR2 YSLEER. V was clipped by 4 bases and J by 1 base, with 15 bases between them. There are 16 residues in the CDR3. As DNA, the CDR3 is TGCGCCAGCAGCCGTCACCGGGACTTGGGCACAGATACGCAGTATTTT. Protein product: CASSRHRDLGTDTQYF.

As regards this clonotype: Mismatch with germline at one junction end may stem from a read error. The DNA of the CDR3 is TGTGCCAGCAGCATAACAGGGGGAAGGAATGAGCAGTTCTTC. This sequence encodes CASSITGGRNEQFF. The V gene is TRBV7-3, the J gene TRBJ2-1; TRBD1 matches 8 bases. From germline, CDR1 is SGHTA and CDR2 FQGTGA. This CDR3 contains 14 residues.

In this sample, this clonotype turned up many times. This rearrangement joins TRBV28 to TRBJ2-1; 13 bases line up with TRBD2. The CDR3 loop spans 18 amino acids. Germline assignment: CDR1 MDHEN and CDR2 SYDVKM. Unmatched junction bases numbered 8, after V lost 6 bases and J lost 0 bases. CDR3 loop: CASRLGRTSGSSYNEQFF. The DNA of the CDR3 is TGTGCCAGCAGGTTAGGAAGGACTAGCGGGAGCTCCTACAATGAGCAGTTCTTC.

This clonotype has at least ten counts. This sequence joins TRBV2 and TRBJ2-1; D uncertain. Germline CDR1 and CDR2: SNHLY and FYNNEI. V lost 1 base and J lost 12, with 13 bases in between. The length of the CDR3 is 13 residues. Here the CDR3 reads CASSEEEVSAQFF. CDR3 nucleotide sequence: TGTGCCAGCAGTGAAGAGGAAGTTTCGGCGCAGTTCTTC.

The chain has TRBV6-1 and TRBJ1-6, with no clear D. V lost 8 bases, J lost 8 bases, and 13 bases lay in between. Germline lookup yields CDR1 MNHNS and CDR2 SASEGT. The CDR3 runs to 13 residues. CDR3 sequence: CASSKDFHSPLHF. CDR3 DNA: TGTGCCAGCTCAAAGGACTTTCATTCACCCCTCCACTTT.

The J gene is TRBJ1-1, the V gene TRBV7-9, with a tentative D call TRBD1 (5 bases). The CDR3 contains 13 residues. The germline V gene has CDR1 SEHNR and CDR2 FQNEAQ (reference sequence). V shed 1 base and J shed 7 bases, with 10 bases lying between them. Here the CDR3 reads CASSLGGPDEAFF. The CDR3 DNA follows: TGTGCCAGCAGCTTAGGGGGCCCGGATGAAGCTTTCTTT. The variable domain in full, completed from reference TRBV7-9 and TRBJ1-1, reads DTGVSQNPRHKITKRGQNVTFRCDPISEHNRLYWYRQTLGQGPEFLTYFQNEAQLEKSRLLSDRFSAERPKGSFSTLEIQRTEQGDSAMYLCASSLGGPDEAFFGQGTRLTVV.

This clonotype was seen a few times. The V gene is TRBV9, the J gene TRBJ1-3; no clear D. The germline V gene encodes CDR1 SGDLS and CDR2 YYNGEE. The CDR3 has 16 residues. Trimming shortened V by 0 bases and J by 2 bases, and 12 bases separated the two germline ends. CDR3 protein: CASSVELREAGNTIYF. The CDR3 coding sequence is TGTGCCAGCAGCGTAGAACTCCGGGAGGCTGGAAACACCATATATTTT.

The chain carries TRBV20-1 and TRBJ1-4; 8 positions match TRBD1. From germline, CDR1 is DFQATT and CDR2 SNEGSKA (reference sequence). V shed 0 bases and J 5 bases; nucleotides not matched to a gene: 5. The CDR3 runs to 15 residues. CDR3 coding DNA: TGCAGTGCTAGAGATCCCCGGACAGGGAATGAAAAACTGTTTTTT. Its protein product is CSARDPRTGNEKLFF.

This clonotype has at least ten counts. The chain links TRBV29-1 to TRBJ2-3; D is unclear. The CDR3 extends over 13 amino acids. V was shortened by 2 bases and J by 2 bases, with 8 bases between the two germline ends. The germline V gene encodes CDR1 SQVTM and CDR2 ANQGSEA. In nucleotides, the CDR3 is TGCAGCGTTGAACAGATGTACACAGATACGCAGTATTTT. It yields the protein CSVEQMYTDTQYF.

This clonotype appeared many times. V gene TRBV5-5 combines with J gene TRBJ1-2; weak D call: TRBD1 (6 bases). Trimming removed 2 bases from V and 3 bases from J, with 11 bases in between. The CDR3 loop spans 14 amino acids. Germline loops: CDR1 SGHKS, CDR2 YYEKEE (reference sequence). This CDR3 reads CASSFRGSDYGYTF. The CDR3, as DNA: TGTGCCAGCAGCTTCAGGGGTTCCGACTATGGCTACACCTTC.

This clonotype was detected many times. This chain links TRBV7-9 with TRBJ2-5; a possible D gene is TRBD1 (5 bases). Looked up from germline, CDR1 is SEHNR and CDR2 is FQNEAQ (reference sequence). V gave up 5 bases and J gave up 3 bases, with 13 bases separating them. The length of the CDR3 is 14 residues. CDR3 region: CASSPIGAEETQYF. The CDR3 region has the DNA TGTGCCAGCAGCCCTATAGGGGCCGAAGAGACCCAGTACTTC.